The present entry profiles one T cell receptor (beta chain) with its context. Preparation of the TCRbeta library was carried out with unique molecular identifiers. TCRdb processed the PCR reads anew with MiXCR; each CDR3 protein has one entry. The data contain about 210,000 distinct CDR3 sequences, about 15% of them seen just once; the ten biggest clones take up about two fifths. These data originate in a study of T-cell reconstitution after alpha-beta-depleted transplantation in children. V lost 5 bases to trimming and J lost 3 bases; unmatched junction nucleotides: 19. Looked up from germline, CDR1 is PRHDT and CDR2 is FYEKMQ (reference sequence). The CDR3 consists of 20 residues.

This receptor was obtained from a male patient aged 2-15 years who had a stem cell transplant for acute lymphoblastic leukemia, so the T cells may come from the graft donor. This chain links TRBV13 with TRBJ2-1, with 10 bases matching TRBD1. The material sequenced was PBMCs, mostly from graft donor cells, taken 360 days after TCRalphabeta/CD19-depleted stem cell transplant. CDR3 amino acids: CASSPTHRDRGSGGYNEQFF. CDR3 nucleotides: TGTGCCAGCAGCCCAACACACCGGGACAGGGGCTCTGGGGGCTACAATGAGCAGTTCTTC.